This T cell receptor (beta chain) was profiled in a study of T cell responses to AZD1222 COVID-19 vaccine. Details on this clone: Antigen: not known.

The table came from immunoSEQ multiplex PCR; TCRdb's copy has only in-frame clones and leaves some out. The sample includes approximately 170,000 clones, around 91% of them seen just once. The V gene lost 2 bases and the J gene lost 0 bases, with 8 bases spanning the gap. The length of the CDR3 is 15 residues. Study-level findings and limits: Repertoire sampling happened only post peak T cell response. Close to half of all spike-specific TCRs reportedly target regions of the variants that are unmutated. Donors were largely white British and mainly female; clonal diversity was possibly underestimated.

The chain links TRBV23-1 to TRBJ1-5; D unclear. TRBV23-1 is designated an ORF whose function remains uncertain. The specimen comprised peripheral blood, sampled on day 0 of AZD1222 vaccination. The sequence derives from an adult in good health. Here the CDR3 reads CASSQRSDSNQPQHF. The CDR3 DNA reads as TGCGCCAGCAGTCAACGCTCAGATAGCAATCAGCCCCAGCATTTT.